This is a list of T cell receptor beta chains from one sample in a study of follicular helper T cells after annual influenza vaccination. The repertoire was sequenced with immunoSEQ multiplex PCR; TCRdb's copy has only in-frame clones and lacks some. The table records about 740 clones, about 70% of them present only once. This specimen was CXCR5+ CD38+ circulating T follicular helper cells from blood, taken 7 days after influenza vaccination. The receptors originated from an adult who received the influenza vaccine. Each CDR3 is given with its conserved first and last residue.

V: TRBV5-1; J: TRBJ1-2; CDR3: CASSLVTDGYTF
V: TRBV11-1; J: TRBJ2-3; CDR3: CASSSGRSTDTQYF
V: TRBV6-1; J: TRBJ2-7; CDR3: CASSLDWTSSYEQYF
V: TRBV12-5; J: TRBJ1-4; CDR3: CATLKRDRAMRCQKLFF
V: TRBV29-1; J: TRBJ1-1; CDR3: CSVGNTEAFF
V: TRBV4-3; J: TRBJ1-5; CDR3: CASSQAGLPDQPQHF
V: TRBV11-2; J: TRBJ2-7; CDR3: CASRLRRDEQYF
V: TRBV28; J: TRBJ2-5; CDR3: CASSRLGGPETQYF
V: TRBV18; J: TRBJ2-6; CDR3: CASSRLGTSSGANVLTF
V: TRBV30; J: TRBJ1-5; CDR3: CAWSDSVNQPQHF
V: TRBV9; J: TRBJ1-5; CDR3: CASSVSIGQPQHF
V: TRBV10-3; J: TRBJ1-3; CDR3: CAISQDRGGNTIYF
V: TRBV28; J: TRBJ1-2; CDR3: CASSLQGHYGYTF
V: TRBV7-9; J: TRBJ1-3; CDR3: CASSFDRGNTIYF
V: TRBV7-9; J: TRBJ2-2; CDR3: CASSYSAGLAANTGELFF
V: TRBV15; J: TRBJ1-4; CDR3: CATSRDFRTGQPNEKLFF
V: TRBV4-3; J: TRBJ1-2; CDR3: CASSQATGTESYGYTF
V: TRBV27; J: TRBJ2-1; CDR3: CASSLSRHEQFF
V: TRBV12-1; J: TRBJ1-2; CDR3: CASWEDRGLISYGYTF
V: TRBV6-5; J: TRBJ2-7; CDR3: CASSHPDGAYEQYF
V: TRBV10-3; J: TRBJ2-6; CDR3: CAISTMAGANVLTF
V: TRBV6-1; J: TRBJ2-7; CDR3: CASSVETFNYEQYF
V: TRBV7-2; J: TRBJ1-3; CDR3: CASSSRQKSSGNTIYF
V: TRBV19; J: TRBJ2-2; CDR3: CASRTGYGELFF
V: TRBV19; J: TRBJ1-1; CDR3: CASSMRTGGGSEAFF
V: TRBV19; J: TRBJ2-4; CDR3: CASSIVTGGNSAKNIQYF
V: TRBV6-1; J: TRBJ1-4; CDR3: CASSTRGGSLEKLFF
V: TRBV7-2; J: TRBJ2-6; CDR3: CASSLWSSGANVLTF
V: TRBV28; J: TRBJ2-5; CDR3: CASSSAGIQETQYF
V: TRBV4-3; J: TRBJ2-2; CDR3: CASSQEPNAGELFF
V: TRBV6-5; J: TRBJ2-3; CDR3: CASSPEGTDTQYF
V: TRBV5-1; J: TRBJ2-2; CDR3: CASSYTPNTGELFF
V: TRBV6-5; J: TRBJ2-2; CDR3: CASSLGETGELFF
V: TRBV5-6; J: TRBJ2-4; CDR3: CASSPARQGAAKNIQYF
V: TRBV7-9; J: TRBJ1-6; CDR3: CASSEQGADSPLHF
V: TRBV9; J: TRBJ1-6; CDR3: CASSGGQAMSSYNSPLHF
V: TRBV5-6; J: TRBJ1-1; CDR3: CASSLYAEAFF
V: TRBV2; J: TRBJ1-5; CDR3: CASKEGEGQPQHF
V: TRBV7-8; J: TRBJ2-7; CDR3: CASSIPSGRVWEQYF
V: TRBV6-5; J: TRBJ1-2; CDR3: CASTGDTGYGYTF
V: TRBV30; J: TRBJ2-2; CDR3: CAWSDLGRGELFF
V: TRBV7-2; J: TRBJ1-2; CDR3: CASSHREGPYGYTF
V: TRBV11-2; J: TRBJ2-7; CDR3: CASSLGQGTGVYEQYF
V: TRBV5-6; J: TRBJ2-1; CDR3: CASSLRIYNEQFF
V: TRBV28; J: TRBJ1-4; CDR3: CASSLLSSNEKLFF
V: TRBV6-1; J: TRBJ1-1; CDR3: CASSDTGGGREAFF
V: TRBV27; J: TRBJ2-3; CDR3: CASRTPGQGVAGADTQYF
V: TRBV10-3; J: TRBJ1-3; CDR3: CAISDRIQGFGSGNTIYF
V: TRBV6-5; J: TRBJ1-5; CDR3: CASSQGYSNQPQHF
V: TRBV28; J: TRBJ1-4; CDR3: CASSTPGQGHEKLFF
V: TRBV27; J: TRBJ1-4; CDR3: CASRGQANEKLFF
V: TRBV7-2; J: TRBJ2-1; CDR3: CASSHRGGSDNEQFF
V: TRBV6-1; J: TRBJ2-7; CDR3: CASSQQGEQYF
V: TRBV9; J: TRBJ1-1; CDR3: CASSVVQTNTEAFF
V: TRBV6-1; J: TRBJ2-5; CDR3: CASSEAGETQYF